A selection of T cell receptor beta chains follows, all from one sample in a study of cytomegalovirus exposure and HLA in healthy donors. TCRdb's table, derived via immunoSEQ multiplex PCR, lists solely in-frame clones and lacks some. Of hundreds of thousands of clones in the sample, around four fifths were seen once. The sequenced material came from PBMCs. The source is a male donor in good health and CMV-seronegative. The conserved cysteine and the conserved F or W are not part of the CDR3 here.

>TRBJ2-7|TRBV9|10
ASSLSTGEQY
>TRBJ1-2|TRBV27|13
ASSRDRTFNYGYT
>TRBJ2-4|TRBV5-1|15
ASNQDPGGLAKNIQY
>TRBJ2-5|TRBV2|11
ASSSGTSGRLD
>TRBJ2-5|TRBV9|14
ASSGSGTGWRKTQY
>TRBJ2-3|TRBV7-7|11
ASSLGQSDTQY
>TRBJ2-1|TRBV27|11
ASSLSGTGEQF
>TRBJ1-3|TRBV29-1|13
SVEVRGSSGNTIY
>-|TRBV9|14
ASSVGEQGEPYEQY
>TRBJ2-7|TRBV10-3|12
AIRDSGRTYEQY